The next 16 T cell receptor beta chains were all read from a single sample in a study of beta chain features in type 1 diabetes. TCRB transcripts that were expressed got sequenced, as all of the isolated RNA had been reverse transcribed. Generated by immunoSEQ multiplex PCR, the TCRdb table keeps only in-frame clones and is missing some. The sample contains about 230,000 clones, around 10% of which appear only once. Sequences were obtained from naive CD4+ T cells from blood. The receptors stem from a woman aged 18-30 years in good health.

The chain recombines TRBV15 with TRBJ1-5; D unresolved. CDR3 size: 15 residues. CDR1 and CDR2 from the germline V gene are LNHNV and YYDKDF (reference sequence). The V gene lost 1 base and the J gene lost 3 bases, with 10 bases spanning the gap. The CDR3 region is CATSRGRRNNQPQHF. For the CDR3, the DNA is TGTGCCACCAGCAGAGGACGGAGGAACAATCAGCCCCAGCATTTT.

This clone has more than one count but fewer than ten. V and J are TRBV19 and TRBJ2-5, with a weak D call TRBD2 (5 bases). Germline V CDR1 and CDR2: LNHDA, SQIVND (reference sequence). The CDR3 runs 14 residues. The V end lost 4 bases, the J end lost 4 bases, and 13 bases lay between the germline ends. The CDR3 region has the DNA TGTGCCAGTAGTAACGGCGGGTCAGCAGAGACCCAGTACTTC. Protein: CASSNGGSAETQYF.

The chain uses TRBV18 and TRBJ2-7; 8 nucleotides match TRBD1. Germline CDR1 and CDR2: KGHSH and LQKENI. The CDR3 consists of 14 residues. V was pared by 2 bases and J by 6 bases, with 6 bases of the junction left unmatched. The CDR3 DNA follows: TGTGCCAGCTCACCAGGGACAGGACCCGGCGAGCAGTACTTC. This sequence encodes CASSPGTGPGEQYF.

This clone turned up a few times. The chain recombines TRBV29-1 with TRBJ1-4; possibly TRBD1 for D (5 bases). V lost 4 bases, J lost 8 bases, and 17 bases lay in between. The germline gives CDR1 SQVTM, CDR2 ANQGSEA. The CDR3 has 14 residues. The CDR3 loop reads CSVGPGGVGEKLFF. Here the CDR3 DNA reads TGCAGCGTTGGGCCGGGGGGGGTTGGAGAAAAACTGTTTTTT. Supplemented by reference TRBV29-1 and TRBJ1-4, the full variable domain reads SAVISQKPSRDICQRGTSLTIQCQVDSQVTMMFWYRQQPGQSLTLIATANQGSEATYESGFVIDKFPISRPNLTFSTLTVSNMSPEDSSIYLCSVGPGGVGEKLFFGSGTQLSVL.

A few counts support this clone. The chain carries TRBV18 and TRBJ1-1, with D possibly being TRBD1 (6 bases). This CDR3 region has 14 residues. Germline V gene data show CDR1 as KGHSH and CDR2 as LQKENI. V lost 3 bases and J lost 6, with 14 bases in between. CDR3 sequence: CASSPSIGQPEAFF. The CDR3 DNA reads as TGTGCCAGCTCACCGAGTATTGGACAGCCTGAAGCTTTCTTT.

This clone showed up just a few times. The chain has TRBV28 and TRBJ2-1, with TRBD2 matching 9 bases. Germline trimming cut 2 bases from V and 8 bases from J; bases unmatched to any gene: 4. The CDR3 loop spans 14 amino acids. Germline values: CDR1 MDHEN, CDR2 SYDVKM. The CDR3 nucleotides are TGTGCCAGCAGTTTAGCGGGGGGGCTATATGAGCAGTTCTTC. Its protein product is CASSLAGGLYEQFF.

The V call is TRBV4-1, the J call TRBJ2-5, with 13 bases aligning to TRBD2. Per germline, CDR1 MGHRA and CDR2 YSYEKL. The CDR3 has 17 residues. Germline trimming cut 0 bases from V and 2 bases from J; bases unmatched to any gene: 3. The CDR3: CASSQEEGLAGQETQYF. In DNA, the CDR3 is TGCGCCAGCAGCCAAGAGGAGGGACTAGCGGGGCAAGAGACCCAGTACTTC.

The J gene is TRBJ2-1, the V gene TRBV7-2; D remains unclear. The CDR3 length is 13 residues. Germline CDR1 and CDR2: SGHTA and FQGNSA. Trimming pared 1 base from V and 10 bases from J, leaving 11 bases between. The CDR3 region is CASSLGWAGEQFF. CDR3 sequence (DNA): TGTGCCAGCAGCTTAGGATGGGCTGGGGAGCAGTTCTTC.

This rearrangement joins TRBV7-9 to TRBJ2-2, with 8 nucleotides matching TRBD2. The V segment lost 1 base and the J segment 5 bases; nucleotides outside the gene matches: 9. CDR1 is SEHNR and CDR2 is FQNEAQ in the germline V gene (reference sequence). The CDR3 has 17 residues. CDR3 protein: CASSLDLQRELTGELFF. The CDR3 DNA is TGTGCCAGCAGCTTAGACCTCCAGCGGGAGCTGACCGGGGAGCTGTTTTTT.

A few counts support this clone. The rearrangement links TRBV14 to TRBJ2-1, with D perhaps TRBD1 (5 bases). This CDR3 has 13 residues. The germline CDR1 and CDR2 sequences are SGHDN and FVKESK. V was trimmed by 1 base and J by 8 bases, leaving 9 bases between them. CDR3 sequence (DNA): TGTGCCAGCAGCCAAGTATTGGGGCATGAGCAGTTCTTC. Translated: CASSQVLGHEQFF.

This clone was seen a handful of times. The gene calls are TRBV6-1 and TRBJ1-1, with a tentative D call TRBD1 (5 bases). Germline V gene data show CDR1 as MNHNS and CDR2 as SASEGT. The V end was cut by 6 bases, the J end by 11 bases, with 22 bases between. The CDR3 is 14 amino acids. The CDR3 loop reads CASSGEGTVRGAFF. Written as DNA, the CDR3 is TGTGCCAGCAGCGGGGAGGGGACGGTACGCGGGGCTTTCTTT.

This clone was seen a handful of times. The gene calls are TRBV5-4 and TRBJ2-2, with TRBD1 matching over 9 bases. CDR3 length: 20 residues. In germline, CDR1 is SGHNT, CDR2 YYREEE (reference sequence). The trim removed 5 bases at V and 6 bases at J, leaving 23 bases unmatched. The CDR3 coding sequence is TGTGCCAGCAGTAAAAGGGGAATATGGGAGGACAGGGGACAGGCCGGGGAGCTGTTTTTT. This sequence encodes CASSKRGIWEDRGQAGELFF.

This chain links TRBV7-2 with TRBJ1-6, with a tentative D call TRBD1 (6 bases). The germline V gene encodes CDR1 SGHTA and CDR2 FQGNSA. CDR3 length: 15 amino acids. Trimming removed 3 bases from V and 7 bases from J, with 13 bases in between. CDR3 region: CASSFELRGNSPLHF. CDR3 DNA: TGTGCCAGCAGCTTCGAGCTTAGGGGGAATTCACCCCTCCACTTT. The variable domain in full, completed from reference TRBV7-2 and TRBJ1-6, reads GAGVSQSPSNKVTEKGKDVELRCDPISGHTALYWYRQSLGQGLEFLIYFQGNSAPDKSGLPSDRFSAERTGGSVSTLTIQRTQQEDSAVYLCASSFELRGNSPLHFGNGTRLTVT.

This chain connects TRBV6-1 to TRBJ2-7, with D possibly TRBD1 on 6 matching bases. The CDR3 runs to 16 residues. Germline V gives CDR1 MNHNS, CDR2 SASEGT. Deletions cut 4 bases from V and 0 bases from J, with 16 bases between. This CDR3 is CASSGPWTDPSYEQYF. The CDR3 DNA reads TGTGCCAGCAGTGGGCCCTGGACAGACCCCTCCTACGAGCAGTACTTC.

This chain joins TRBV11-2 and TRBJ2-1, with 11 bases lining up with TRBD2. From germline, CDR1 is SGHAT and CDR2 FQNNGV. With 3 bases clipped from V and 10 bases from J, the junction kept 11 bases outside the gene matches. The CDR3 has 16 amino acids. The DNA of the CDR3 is TGTGCCAGCAGCTTTACCGTGTTAGCGGGAGGGCGCGAGCAGTTCTTC. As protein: CASSFTVLAGGREQFF.

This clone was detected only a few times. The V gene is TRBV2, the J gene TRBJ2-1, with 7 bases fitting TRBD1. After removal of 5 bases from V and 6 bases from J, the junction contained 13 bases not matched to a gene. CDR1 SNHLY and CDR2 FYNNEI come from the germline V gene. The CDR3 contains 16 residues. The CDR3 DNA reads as TGTGCCAGCAGTAGGGGACAGACCCAATACATCAATGAGCAGTTCTTC. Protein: CASSRGQTQYINEQFF.